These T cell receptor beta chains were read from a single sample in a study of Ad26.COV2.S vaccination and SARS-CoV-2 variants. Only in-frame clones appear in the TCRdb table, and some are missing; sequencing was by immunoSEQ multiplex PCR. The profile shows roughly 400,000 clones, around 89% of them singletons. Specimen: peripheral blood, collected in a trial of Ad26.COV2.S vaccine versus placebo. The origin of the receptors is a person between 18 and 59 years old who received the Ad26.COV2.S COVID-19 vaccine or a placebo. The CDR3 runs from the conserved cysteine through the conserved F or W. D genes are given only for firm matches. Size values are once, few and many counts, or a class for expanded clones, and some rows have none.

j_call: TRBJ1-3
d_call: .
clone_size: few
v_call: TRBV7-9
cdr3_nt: TGTGCCAGCAGCTTAGCGCCCAGATCACAGGTTACCTCTGGAAACACCATATATTTT
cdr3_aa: CASSLAPRSQVTSGNTIYF

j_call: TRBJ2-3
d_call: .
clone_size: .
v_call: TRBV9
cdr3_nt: TGTGCCAGCAGCGTAGTTGGGTTCAGAGGAGATACGCAGTATTTT
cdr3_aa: CASSVVGFRGDTQYF

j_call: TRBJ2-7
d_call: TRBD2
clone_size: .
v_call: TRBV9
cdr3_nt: TGTGCCAGCAGCGTGGGGAAGACTAGCGGCTACGAGCAGTACTTC
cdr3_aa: CASSVGKTSGYEQYF

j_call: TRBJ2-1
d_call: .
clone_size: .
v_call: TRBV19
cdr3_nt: TGTGCCAGTAGTATGGAGGTCTCTTTTTACAATGAGCAGTTCTTC
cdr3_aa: CASSMEVSFYNEQFF

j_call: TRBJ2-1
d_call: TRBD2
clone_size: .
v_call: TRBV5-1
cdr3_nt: TGCGCCAGCTCCAGCGGGAGCTCCTACAATGAGCAGTTCTTC
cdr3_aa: CASSSGSSYNEQFF

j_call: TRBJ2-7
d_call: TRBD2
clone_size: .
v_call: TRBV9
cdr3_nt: TGTGCCAGCAGCCTGACTAGCGGGAGGGCGAGCGAGCAGTACTTC
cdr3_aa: CASSLTSGRASEQYF

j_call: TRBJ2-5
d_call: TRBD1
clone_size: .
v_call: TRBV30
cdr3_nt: TGTGCCTGGAGTGCTCTGGGACAGGGGAGAGAGACCCAGTACTTC
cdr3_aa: CAWSALGQGRETQYF

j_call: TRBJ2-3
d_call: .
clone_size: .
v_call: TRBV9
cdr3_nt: TGTGCCAGCAGCGTAGGCGGACACAGCACAGATACGCAGTATTTT
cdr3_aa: CASSVGGHSTDTQYF

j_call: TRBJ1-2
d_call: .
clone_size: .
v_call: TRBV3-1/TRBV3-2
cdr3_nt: TGTGCCAGCAGCCCAATATTTACAGCTAACTATGGCTACACCTTC
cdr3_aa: CASSPIFTANYGYTF

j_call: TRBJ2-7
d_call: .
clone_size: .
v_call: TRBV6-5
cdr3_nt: TGTGCCAGCAGCGCCCCCCAGCCGCCGGTCTACGAGCAGTACTTC
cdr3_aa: CASSAPQPPVYEQYF